Here is one T cell receptor beta chain with its context. The sample originates from a study of blood T cell repertoires in COVID-19. Data came from immunoSEQ multiplex PCR; TCRdb stores just in-frame clones and leaves some out. The repertoire holds around 69,000 clones, with 70% to 90% as singletons. With V trimmed by 4 bases and J by 2 bases, 3 bases remained unmatched. Germline V gene lookup returns CDR1 MNHNY and CDR2 SVGAGI (reference sequence). CDR3 length equals 15 residues. The source of this sequence is a man aged 45 to 65 with active COVID-19. Source material: peripheral blood. This chain links TRBV6-6 with TRBJ1-5, with 9 bases matching TRBD1. The CDR3 region is CASSSGQGGNQPQHF. The CDR3 nucleotides read TGTGCCAGCAGTTCGGGACAGGGAGGCAATCAGCCCCAGCATTTT.